The 9 T cell receptor beta chains below come from one sample, sequenced in a study of OX40 agonist ivuxolimab in advanced cancers. Here immunoSEQ multiplex PCR was the method, and the copy in TCRdb shows in-frame clones only, minus some. Of about 46,000 clones listed, 90% to 95% are singletons. The material sequenced was CD4+ or CD8+ T cells sorted from blood, taken in a trial of the OX40 agonist ivuxolimab. The receptors here all came from an adult with an advanced solid tumor such as melanoma, head and neck, liver or kidney cancer.

The V and J genes are TRBV7-3 and TRBJ1-2, with TRBD1 matching 7 bases. The CDR3 is 23 residues long. The trim removed 1 base at V and 4 bases at J, leaving 30 bases unmatched. Germline V CDR1 and CDR2: SGHTA, FQGTGA. The CDR3 nucleotides read TGTGCCAGCAGCTTAAACCCCCAACCTCTGGGGGCTCTGAACAGGGGCATTGCCTATGGCTACACCTTC. This codes for CASSLNPQPLGALNRGIAYGYTF.

The CDR3 loop reads CASRPQMRNGYTF. DNA for the CDR3: TGTGCCAGCAGGCCACAGATGCGGAATGGCTACACCTTC. The genes are TRBV27 and TRBJ1-2; no clear D. From germline, CDR1 is MNHEY and CDR2 SMNVEV (reference sequence). V lost 6 bases, J lost 6 bases, and 14 bases lay in between. This CDR3 has 13 residues.

The J gene is TRBJ2-3, the V gene TRBV4-1; D gene ambiguous. This CDR3 contains 14 residues. Germline CDR1 reads MGHRA; CDR2 reads YSYEKL. Deletions cut 4 bases from V and 1 base from J, with 9 bases between. In nucleotides, the CDR3 is TGCGCCAGCAGCCTGTCGACCGGCACAGATACGCAGTATTTT. Amino acid sequence: CASSLSTGTDTQYF.

CDR3 sequence: CASSLGFASTDTQYF. For the CDR3, the DNA is TGTGCCAGCAGCTTAGGATTCGCTAGCACAGATACGCAGTATTTT. The chain links TRBV7-2 to TRBJ2-3; the D is unclear. This CDR3 has 15 residues. Per germline, CDR1 SGHTA and CDR2 FQGNSA. Trimming left V 1 base short and J 0 bases short, with 8 bases between.

The chain carries TRBV2 and TRBJ2-3; 9 nucleotides agree with TRBD2. The junction had 9 bases not matched to a gene; V was cut back by 4 bases and J by 4 bases. Germline V gene data show CDR1 as SNHLY and CDR2 as FYNNEI. This CDR3 is built from 16 residues. The CDR3 here is CASSAFAGGQPDTQYF. Written as DNA, the CDR3 is TGTGCCAGCAGTGCTTTCGCGGGGGGGCAGCCAGATACGCAGTATTTT.

Written as DNA, the CDR3 is TGTGCCAGCAGTTTACTGGGACTAGCGGGAGACTATGAGCAGTTCTTC. Translated: CASSLLGLAGDYEQFF. The V and J genes are TRBV27 and TRBJ2-1; 14 bases are shared with TRBD2. The germline gives CDR1 MNHEY, CDR2 SMNVEV (reference sequence). V was clipped by 2 bases and J by 8 bases; unmatched bases: 5. CDR3 length equals 16 residues.

The V call is TRBV27, the J call TRBJ1-5; a weak D match, TRBD1 (6 bases). CDR3 length equals 15 residues. Deletions cut 1 base from V and 3 bases from J, with 10 bases between. The germline V gene encodes CDR1 MNHEY and CDR2 SMNVEV (reference sequence). In nucleotides, the CDR3 is TGTGCCAGCAGTTTATGGGCAGGGGACAATCAGCCCCAGCATTTT. This codes for CASSLWAGDNQPQHF.

The J gene is TRBJ2-1, the V gene TRBV19; the D gene is possibly TRBD2 (6 bases). CDR3 length: 12 amino acids. V lost 10 bases and J lost 3, with 10 bases in between. Germline V gene data show CDR1 as LNHDA and CDR2 as SQIVND (reference sequence). The CDR3 sequence is CATQDYYNEQFF. The CDR3 DNA sequence: TGTGCCACCCAGGACTACTACAATGAGCAGTTCTTC.

In this sample, this clone turned up once. Here the CDR3 reads CASSRRDPETQYF. The CDR3 nucleotides are TGCGCCAGCAGTCGCAGGGATCCAGAGACCCAGTACTTC. V gene TRBV4-1 combines with J gene TRBJ2-5, with D tentatively TRBD1 (5 bases). The germline V gene has CDR1 MGHRA and CDR2 YSYEKL. Trimming took 6 bases from V and 4 from J, leaving 12 bases between them. The CDR3 covers 13 residues.